The T cell receptor (beta chain) under discussion was sequenced for a study of shared clonotypes between healthy human individuals. Background on the study: Plates per donor: three CD4 naive, three CD4 memory, two CD8 naive, one CD8 memory. The study's findings and limits: Among a handful of donors, approximately 5.4% of naive CD4 clonotypes were found in common.

The CDR3 contains 15 residues. V shed 2 bases and J 3 bases; nucleotides not matched to a gene: 6. Per the germline V gene, CDR1 is MNHEY and CDR2 is SVGAGI. About this clone itself: The antigen remains undetermined.

CD45RO-negative, CCR7-positively selected cells formed the naive CD8 fraction, excluding terminally differentiated effector memory CD45RA+ cells. Genomic DNA (from each subset) was split evenly across several immunoSEQ plates. Sorted-subset replicate PCRs used 200 ng DNA, around 27,000 T cell genomes. Sequencing was performed with immunoSEQ multiplex PCR; in TCRdb, only in-frame clones are kept and a portion is missing. The table has about 590,000 clones, 95% to 96% seen once. This TCR was recovered from a woman in her thirties in good health. Material for sequencing was naive CD8+ T cells sorted from blood. This rearrangement joins TRBV6-5 to TRBJ1-2; 7 positions agree with TRBD1. The chain's CDR3 is CASSYEGAGDYGYTF. The CDR3 DNA follows: TGTGCCAGCAGTTACGAGGGGGCGGGGGACTATGGCTACACCTTC.